Below, 7 T cell receptor beta chains from the same sample are listed, as sequenced in a study of blood T cell repertoires in COVID-19. Using immunoSEQ multiplex PCR, the repertoire was profiled, and TCRdb retains in-frame clones only, with some absent. Altogether under 55,000 clones are present, roughly nine tenths being singletons, with the ten largest covering about 8.8%. The sequenced material came from peripheral blood. All receptors derive from a woman of 80 years or more with active COVID-19.

The chain employs TRBV29-1 and TRBJ1-1; TRBD1 is a possible D gene (6 bases). The germline gives CDR1 SQVTM, CDR2 ANQGSEA. V lost 0 bases, J lost 4 bases, and 15 bases lay in between. The CDR3 has 15 amino acids. The CDR3 here is CSVEDRRGRGTEAFF. DNA of the CDR3: TGCAGCGTTGAAGATCGCAGGGGAAGAGGCACTGAAGCTTTCTTT.

The table lists this clone with a count of one. The rearrangement uses TRBV7-3 and TRBJ2-5, with D possibly TRBD2 on 7 matching bases. Trimming stripped 4 bases from V and 4 bases from J, with 13 bases between. Germline assignment: CDR1 SGHTA and CDR2 FQGTGA. The CDR3 sequence is 14 residues long. CDR3 amino acids: CASSSTGRGETQYF. The CDR3, as DNA: TGTGCCAGCAGCTCTACAGGGAGGGGAGAGACCCAGTACTTC.

The gene calls are TRBV3-1 (or the pseudogene TRBV3-2) and TRBJ2-2; 10 bases line up with TRBD1. Germline CDR1 LGHDT, CDR2 YNNKEL (reference sequence). The V segment lost 1 base and the J segment 6 bases; nucleotides outside the gene matches: 5. The CDR3 has 16 amino acids. The CDR3 DNA is TGTGCCAGCAGCCAAGTTAGGGACAGGGGCGCCGGGGAGCTGTTTTTT. As protein: CASSQVRDRGAGELFF.

The chain links TRBV9 to TRBJ2-7, with TRBD2 matching over 8 bases. Germline lookup yields CDR1 SGDLS and CDR2 YYNGEE. The CDR3 is made up of 13 amino acids. V trimming: 4 bases; J trimming: 7 bases; junction bases outside the gene matches: 7. The CDR3 protein is CASSPGPGGEQYF. CDR3 DNA sequence: TGTGCCAGCAGCCCAGGACCGGGAGGGGAGCAGTACTTC.

The chain employs TRBV5-4 and TRBJ2-7; D not resolved. The CDR3 is 14 residues long. Germline V gene sequence: CDR1 SGHNT, CDR2 YYREEE (reference sequence). Trimming took 2 bases from V and 6 from J, leaving 15 bases between them. CDR3 sequence: CASSLSGNPSEQYF. CDR3 coding DNA: TGTGCCAGCAGCTTATCAGGAAACCCCTCCGAGCAGTACTTC.

This sequence joins TRBV4-1 and TRBJ1-1; a weak D match, TRBD1 (6 bases). From germline, CDR1 is MGHRA and CDR2 YSYEKL. The CDR3 runs to 15 residues. V lost 0 bases, J lost 3 bases, and 11 bases lay in between. The CDR3 DNA sequence: TGCGCCAGCAGCCAAGACGTACAGGGCTACACTGAAGCTTTCTTT. Translating it yields CASSQDVQGYTEAFF.

The chain combines TRBV28 with TRBJ2-7; D is ambiguous. The CDR3 is made up of 13 amino acids. Germline V lookup: CDR1 MDHEN, CDR2 SYDVKM. V was cut by 6 bases and J by 4 bases, with 13 bases left in between. Here the CDR3 DNA reads TGTGCCAGCAGCCAACCGTCTAGGTACGAGCAGTACTTC. It translates to CASSQPSRYEQYF.